This T cell receptor beta chain was sequenced for a study of CD8 T cells in ankylosing spondylitis. Study results and limitations: A CD8+ phenotype characterized the disease-linked clones, which were relatively rare in peripheral blood. Disease-linked clones reportedly showed significant enrichment in matched ankylosing spondylitis synovial fluid. There was a TCR beta motif, made of roughly eight highly homologous variants, that appeared characteristic of ankylosing spondylitis blood.

There are many counts of this clonotype. No antigen is known for it. In TCRdb, the 5' RACE reads were re-called with MiXCR into one record per CDR3 protein. The sample carries 130,000 or so distinct CDR3 sequences, about 7% recorded once. CDR3 length: 15 residues. V lost 3 bases, J lost 0 bases, and 2 bases stayed unmatched. In germline, CDR1 is MNHEY, CDR2 SVGAGI. The chain couples TRBV6-5 to TRBJ2-4, with 7 bases that match TRBD1. Specimen: blood, either unsorted or a sorted T cell fraction (not recorded which). This receptor was taken from a male donor with ankylosing spondylitis or in good health (not recorded which). The CDR3, as DNA: TGTGCCAGCAGTTATACAGGGGAAGCCAAAAACATTCAGTACTTC. It translates to CASSYTGEAKNIQYF.